The T cell receptor (beta chain) described here comes from a study of shared clonotypes between healthy human individuals. Trimming took 8 bases from V and 4 from J; bases not matched to a gene: 1. The CDR3 contains 13 residues. Germline V lookup: CDR1 MNHNS, CDR2 SASEGT. Some clones are missing from TCRdb's copy, which holds only in-frame ones; the method was immunoSEQ multiplex PCR. Among roughly 2.5 million clones listed, roughly 92% were seen once. The J gene is TRBJ1-5, the V gene TRBV6-1, with TRBD1 matching 11 bases. The clonotype originates from a man between 18 and 35 years old in good health. Sequencing input: naive CD4+ T cells sorted from blood. Described subset: CD45RA+ positively selected. The CDR3 spells CASGQGANQPQHF. CDR3 nucleotides: TGTGCCAGCGGACAGGGGGCTAATCAGCCCCAGCATTTT.